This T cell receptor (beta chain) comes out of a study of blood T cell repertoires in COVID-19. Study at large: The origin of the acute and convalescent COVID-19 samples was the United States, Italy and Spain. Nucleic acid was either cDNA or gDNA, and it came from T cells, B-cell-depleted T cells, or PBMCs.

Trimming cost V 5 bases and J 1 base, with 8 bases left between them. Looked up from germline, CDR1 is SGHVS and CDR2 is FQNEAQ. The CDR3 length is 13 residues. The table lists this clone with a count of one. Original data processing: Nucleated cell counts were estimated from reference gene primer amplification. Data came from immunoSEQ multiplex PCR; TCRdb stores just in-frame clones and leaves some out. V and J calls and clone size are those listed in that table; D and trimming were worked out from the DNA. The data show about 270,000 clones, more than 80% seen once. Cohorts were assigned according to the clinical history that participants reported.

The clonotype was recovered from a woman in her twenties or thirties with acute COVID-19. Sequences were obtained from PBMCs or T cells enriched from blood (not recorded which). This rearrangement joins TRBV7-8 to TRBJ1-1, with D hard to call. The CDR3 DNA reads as TGTGCCAGCAGCCCGGGAGGGAACACTGAAGCTTTCTTT. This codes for CASSPGGNTEAFF.